A selection of T cell receptor beta chains follows, all from one sample in a study of technical replicates of blood from a handful of donors. TCRdb keeps only in-frame clones here, not all; method: immunoSEQ multiplex PCR. In the table there are tens of thousands of clones, about 91% of which are singletons. The sequenced sample consisted of T cells isolated from PBMCs. The source is a human donor in good health. CDR3s include the opening cysteine and the closing phenylalanine or tryptophan. D genes are given only for firm matches. Size tells how often a clone was seen (once, few, many) or the class of an expanded clone, and some rows leave it out.

v_call,clone_size,j_call,d_call,cdr3_aa,cdr3_nt
TRBV6-1,once,TRBJ2-1,TRBD2,CASSDRGRVNEQFF,TGTGCCAGCAGTGACCGCGGGAGGGTGAATGAGCAGTTCTTC
TRBV9,.,TRBJ2-1,TRBD2,CASSARSGGKEAGVAYNEQFF,TGTGCCAGCAGCGCCCGTTCGGGGGGAAAGGAAGCGGGAGTAGCCTACAATGAGCAGTTCTTC
TRBV6-5,.,TRBJ2-1,.,CASRSSANEQFF,TGTGCCAGCAGGAGCAGCGCCAATGAGCAGTTCTTC
TRBV11-2,.,TRBJ1-1,.,CASSSATGTHTEAFF,TGTGCCAGCAGCTCCGCTACAGGGACACACACTGAAGCTTTCTTT
TRBV18,.,TRBJ1-1,.,CASSHTATEAFF,TGTGCCAGCTCGCATACAGCCACTGAAGCTTTCTTT
TRBV7-8,.,TRBJ1-1,.,CASSSRTGRNTEAFF,TGTGCCAGCAGCTCCCGAACGGGAAGGAACACTGAAGCTTTCTTT
TRBV6-1,.,TRBJ2-4,TRBD1,CASSERKGAGAKNIQYF,TGTGCCAGCAGTGAACGGAAGGGGGCCGGAGCCAAAAACATTCAGTACTTC
TRBV7-9,.,TRBJ1-2,TRBD1,CASSLADRGLTNGYTF,TGTGCCAGCAGCTTAGCCGACAGGGGGCTCACTAATGGCTACACCTTC
TRBV4-1,once,TRBJ1-5,.,CASSQDLVVQPQHF,TGCGCCAGCAGCCAAGATCTTGTAGTTCAGCCCCAGCATTTT
TRBV7-3,.,TRBJ2-1,.,CASSPRPGWGRKGYEQFF,TGTGCCAGCAGCCCAAGACCCGGATGGGGGAGGAAGGGATATGAGCAGTTCTTC
TRBV18,.,TRBJ1-1,.,CASSRLYLQTEGFF,TGTGCCAGCTCACGGTTATATCTCCAAACAGAAGGTTTCTTT
TRBV5-6,.,TRBJ2-3,TRBD2,CASLLAALWDTQYF,TGTGCCAGCTTACTAGCGGCTCTGTGGGATACGCAGTATTTT
TRBV11-3,.,TRBJ2-7,TRBD1,CASSVSLGQGVGEQYF,TGTGCCAGCAGCGTCTCGCTGGGACAGGGCGTCGGCGAGCAGTACTTC
TRBV6-5,.,TRBJ1-2,.,CASSSHDINYGYTF,TGTGCCAGCAGTTCCCATGACATAAACTATGGCTACACCTTC
TRBV2,.,TRBJ1-2,TRBD1,CASGNRGGYTF,TGTGCCAGCGGGAACAGGGGTGGCTACACCTTC
TRBV19,.,TRBJ2-1,.,CASSIGQVGEQFF,TGTGCCAGTAGTATAGGACAGGTCGGTGAGCAGTTCTTC
TRBV2,.,TRBJ1-2,TRBD1,CASSEAQGWGYTF,TGTGCCAGCAGTGAAGCACAGGGGTGGGGCTACACCTTC
TRBV15,.,TRBJ2-1,.,CATSRGGPLWESSYNEQFF,TGTGCCACCAGCAGAGGCGGTCCTTTGTGGGAGAGCTCCTACAATGAGCAGTTCTTC
TRBV4-3,.,TRBJ2-3,TRBD2,CASSQGGRAQDTQYF,TGCGCCAGCAGCCAGGGCGGGAGGGCCCAAGATACGCAGTATTTT
TRBV7-3,.,TRBJ2-7,TRBD2,CASSFPVGAGSSYEQYF,TGTGCCAGCAGCTTTCCGGTGGGAGCGGGAAGCTCCTACGAGCAGTACTTC
TRBV29-1,.,TRBJ1-2,.,CSVGAGYYGYTF,TGCAGCGTTGGGGCAGGGTACTATGGCTACACCTTC
TRBV9,.,TRBJ1-5,TRBD1,CASSVGGQGNQPQHF,TGTGCCAGCAGCGTAGGCGGACAGGGCAATCAGCCCCAGCATTTT
TRBV2,.,TRBJ1-4,.,CASSDTSGSRAPLNEKLFF,TGTGCCAGCAGTGATACGTCTGGGAGTCGCGCCCCGTTAAATGAAAAACTGTTTTTT
TRBV11-2,.,TRBJ2-2,TRBD1,CASSLGDRNTGELFF,TGTGCCAGCAGCTTAGGGGACAGGAACACCGGGGAGCTGTTTTTT
TRBV2,.,TRBJ1-2,TRBD1,CASSFSGTGGTNYGYTF,TGTGCCAGCAGTTTTTCCGGGACAGGGGGCACTAACTATGGCTACACCTTC
TRBV12-5,few,TRBJ1-1,TRBD1,CASQQGAATEAFF,TGTGCTAGCCAACAGGGGGCCGCCACTGAAGCTTTCTTT
TRBV14,few,TRBJ1-2,.,CASRGTYAGGYTF,TGTGCCAGCAGGGGGACTTATGCGGGCGGCTACACCTTC
TRBV5-1,.,TRBJ1-1,TRBD1,CASSSGQGVSMNTEAFF,TGCGCCAGCAGCTCCGGACAGGGGGTTTCCATGAACACTGAAGCTTTCTTT
TRBV6-6,.,TRBJ1-5,.,CASSPDGGSNQPQHF,TGTGCCAGCAGTCCCGACGGGGGGAGCAATCAGCCCCAGCATTTT
TRBV27,.,TRBJ1-5,.,CASSFGVIQPQHF,TGTGCCAGCAGTTTCGGTGTCATTCAGCCCCAGCATTTT
TRBV9,.,TRBJ2-7,.,CASSVGTAYEQYF,TGTGCCAGCAGCGTAGGGACAGCCTACGAGCAGTACTTC
TRBV4-2,.,TRBJ2-3,TRBD2,CASSPVPGLAGEDTQYF,TGTGCCAGCAGCCCAGTCCCGGGACTAGCGGGGGAAGATACGCAGTATTTT
TRBV19,.,TRBJ1-1,.,CASSLWGAEAFF,TGTGCCAGTAGTCTTTGGGGCGCTGAAGCTTTCTTT
TRBV2,.,TRBJ1-2,.,CASSDNRGHSFF,TGTGCCAGCAGTGATAATAGAGGACACTCGTTCTTC
TRBV9,.,TRBJ2-5,TRBD2,CASSVDVGSGKLQETQYF,TGTGCCAGCAGCGTAGATGTAGGGAGCGGGAAGCTCCAAGAGACCCAGTACTTC
TRBV6-5,.,TRBJ1-4,.,CASSYSSTNEKLFF,TGTGCCAGCAGCTACAGCTCAACTAATGAAAAACTGTTTTTT
TRBV28,.,TRBJ2-1,TRBD2,CASTRLAGPSLNEQFF,TGTGCCAGCACCAGACTAGCGGGGCCCTCCCTGAATGAGCAGTTCTTC
TRBV27,once,TRBJ1-3,.,CASSLAPYSGNTIYF,TGTGCCAGCAGTTTAGCACCCTATTCTGGAAACACCATATATTTT
TRBV10-2,.,TRBJ2-3,.,CASVGSTDTQYF,TGCGCCAGCGTTGGCAGCACAGATACGCAGTATTTT
TRBV4-2,.,TRBJ1-2,TRBD1,CASSQGTGDGYTF,TGTGCCAGCAGCCAGGGGACAGGGGACGGCTACACCTTC
TRBV7-8,few,TRBJ2-1,TRBD2,CASSLGAGVHNEQFF,TGTGCCAGCAGCTTAGGGGCGGGAGTTCACAATGAGCAGTTCTTC
TRBV10-3,.,TRBJ2-7,TRBD1,CATVGTGTSYEQYF,TGTGCCACCGTCGGGACAGGGACCTCCTACGAGCAGTACTTC